The TCR beta chain under discussion was sequenced for a study of T cells after yellow fever vaccination. This clonotype has a count of ten or more. Its target is unknown. CDR1 SGHAT and CDR2 FQNNGV come from the germline V gene. The CDR3 spans 16 residues. Trimming left V 2 bases short and J 0 bases short, with 11 bases between. Study-level points and caveats: Most clones from primary vaccination were detected again post-booster (96% CD4, around 90% CD8).

A single record per CDR3 protein comes from TCRdb applying MiXCR to the 5' RACE reads. The sample lists about 220,000 distinct CDR3 sequences; approximately 3.2% were seen once. This rearrangement joins TRBV11-2 to TRBJ2-1; possibly TRBD1 for D (6 bases). The sample consisted of CD4+ T cells sorted from PBMCs, taken 10 days after the yellow fever booster vaccination. The clonotype comes from a man younger than 35 who received the YFV17D yellow fever vaccine. The CDR3 sequence: CASSLSGASSYNEQFF. CDR3 nucleotides: TGTGCCAGCAGCTTATCAGGGGCTAGCTCCTACAATGAGCAGTTCTTC. Full variable domain (missing parts from reference TRBV11-2 and TRBJ2-1): EAGVAQSPRYKIIEKRQSVAFWCNPISGHATLYWYQQILGQGPKLLIQFQNNGVVDDSQLPKDRFSAERLKGVDSTLKIQPAKLEDSAVYLCASSLSGASSYNEQFFGPGTRLTVL.